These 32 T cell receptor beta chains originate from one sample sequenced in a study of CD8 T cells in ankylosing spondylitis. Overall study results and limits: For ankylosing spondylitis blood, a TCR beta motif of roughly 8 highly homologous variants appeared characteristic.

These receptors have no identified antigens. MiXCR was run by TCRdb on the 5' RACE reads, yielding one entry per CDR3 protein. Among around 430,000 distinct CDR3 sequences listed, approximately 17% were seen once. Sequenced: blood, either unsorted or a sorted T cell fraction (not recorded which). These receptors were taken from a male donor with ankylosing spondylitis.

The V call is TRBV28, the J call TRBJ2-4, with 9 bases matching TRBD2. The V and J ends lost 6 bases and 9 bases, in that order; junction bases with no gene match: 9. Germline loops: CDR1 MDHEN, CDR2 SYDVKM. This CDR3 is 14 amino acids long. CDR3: CASSGSGLAGIQYF. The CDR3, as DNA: TGTGCCAGCAGCGGATCGGGACTAGCTGGCATTCAGTACTTC. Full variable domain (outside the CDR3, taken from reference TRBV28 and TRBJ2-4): DVKVTQSSRYLVKRTGEKVFLECVQDMDHENMFWYRQDPGLGLRLIYFSYDVKMKEKGDIPEGYSVSREKKERFSLILESASTNQTSMYLCASSGSGLAGIQYFGAGTRLSVL.

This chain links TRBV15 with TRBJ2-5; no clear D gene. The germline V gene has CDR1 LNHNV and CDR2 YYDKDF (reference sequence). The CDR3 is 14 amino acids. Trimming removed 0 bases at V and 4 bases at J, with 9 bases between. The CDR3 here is CATSRDYTRETQYF. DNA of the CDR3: TGTGCCACCAGCAGAGATTATACGCGAGAGACCCAGTACTTC.

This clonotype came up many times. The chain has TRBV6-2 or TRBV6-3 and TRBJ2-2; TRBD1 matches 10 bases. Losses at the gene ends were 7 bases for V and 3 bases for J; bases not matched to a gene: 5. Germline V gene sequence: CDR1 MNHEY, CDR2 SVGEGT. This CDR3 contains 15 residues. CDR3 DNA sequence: TGTGCCAGCAAGCCGGGACAGGGGTACACCGGGGAGCTGTTTTTT. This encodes CASKPGQGYTGELFF.

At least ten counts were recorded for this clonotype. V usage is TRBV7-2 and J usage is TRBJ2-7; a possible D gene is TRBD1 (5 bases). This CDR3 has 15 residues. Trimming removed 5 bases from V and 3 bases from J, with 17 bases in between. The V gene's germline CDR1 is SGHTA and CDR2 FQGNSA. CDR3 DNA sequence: TGTGCCAGCAGCCAAGTTAGGGGCCTTAACTACGAGCAGTACTTC. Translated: CASSQVRGLNYEQYF.

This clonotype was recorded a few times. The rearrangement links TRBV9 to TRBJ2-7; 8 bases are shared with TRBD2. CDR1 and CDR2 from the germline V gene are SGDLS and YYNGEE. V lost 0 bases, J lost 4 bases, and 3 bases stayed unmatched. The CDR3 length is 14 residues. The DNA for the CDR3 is TGTGCCAGCAGCGTAGGTAGCGGGACTTACGAGCAGTACTTC. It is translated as CASSVGSGTYEQYF.

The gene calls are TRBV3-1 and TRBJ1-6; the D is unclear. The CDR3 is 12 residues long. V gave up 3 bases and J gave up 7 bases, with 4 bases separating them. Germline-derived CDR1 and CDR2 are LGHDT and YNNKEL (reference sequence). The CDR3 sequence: CASSHLNSPLHF. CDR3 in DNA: TGTGCCAGCAGCCATTTGAATTCACCCCTCCACTTT.

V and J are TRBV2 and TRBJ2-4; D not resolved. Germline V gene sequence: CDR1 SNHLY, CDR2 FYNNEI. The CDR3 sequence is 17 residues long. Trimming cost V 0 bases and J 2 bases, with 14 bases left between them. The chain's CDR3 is CASSEALPGRSKNIQYF. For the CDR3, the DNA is TGTGCCAGCAGTGAAGCGCTCCCGGGCAGGTCCAAAAACATTCAGTACTTC.

CDR3 sequence reads: CSAYGDTEAFF. In DNA form, the CDR3 reads TGCAGTGCTTACGGAGACACTGAAGCTTTCTTT. V usage is TRBV20-1 and J usage is TRBJ1-1; D remains ambiguous. Trimming shortened V by 5 bases and J by 3 bases, and 7 bases separated the two germline ends. Per germline, CDR1 DFQATT and CDR2 SNEGSKA (reference sequence). This CDR3 has 11 residues.

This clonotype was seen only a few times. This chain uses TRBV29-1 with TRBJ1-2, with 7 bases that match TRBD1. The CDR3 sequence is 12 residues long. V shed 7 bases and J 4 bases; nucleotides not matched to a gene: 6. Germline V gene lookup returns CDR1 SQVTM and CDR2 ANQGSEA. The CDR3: CSADGTVYGYTF. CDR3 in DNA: TGCAGCGCCGACGGGACAGTCTATGGCTACACCTTC.

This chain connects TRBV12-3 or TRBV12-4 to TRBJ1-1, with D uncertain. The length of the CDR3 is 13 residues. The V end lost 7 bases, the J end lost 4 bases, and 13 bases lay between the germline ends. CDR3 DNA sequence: TGTGCCAGCACCCCCCTTCGGGTCACTGAAGCTTTCTTT. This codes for CASTPLRVTEAFF.

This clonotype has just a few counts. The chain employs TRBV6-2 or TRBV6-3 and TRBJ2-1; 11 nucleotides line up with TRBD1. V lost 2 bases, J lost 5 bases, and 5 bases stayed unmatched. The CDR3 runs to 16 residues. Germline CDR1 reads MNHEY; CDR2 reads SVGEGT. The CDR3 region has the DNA TGTGCCAGCAGTTACGCAGGGACAGGGGGGGACAATGAGCAGTTCTTC. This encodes CASSYAGTGGDNEQFF.

The CDR3 sequence is CAWSTGPKDTQYF. The CDR3, as DNA: TGTGCCTGGAGTACAGGGCCCAAAGATACGCAGTATTTT. The chain recombines TRBV30 with TRBJ2-3; TRBD1 is a possible D gene (6 bases). CDR1 is GTSNPN, CDR2 SVGIG, per germline (reference sequence). The V gene lost 2 bases and the J gene lost 5 bases, with 11 bases spanning the gap. The CDR3 runs to 13 residues.

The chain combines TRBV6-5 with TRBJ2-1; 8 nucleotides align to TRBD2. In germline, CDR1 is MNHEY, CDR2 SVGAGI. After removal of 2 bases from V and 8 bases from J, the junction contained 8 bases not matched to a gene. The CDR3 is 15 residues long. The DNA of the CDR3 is TGTGCCAGCAGTTACGGGCCGGGAGGGCTGGATGAGCAGTTCTTC. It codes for CASSYGPGGLDEQFF.

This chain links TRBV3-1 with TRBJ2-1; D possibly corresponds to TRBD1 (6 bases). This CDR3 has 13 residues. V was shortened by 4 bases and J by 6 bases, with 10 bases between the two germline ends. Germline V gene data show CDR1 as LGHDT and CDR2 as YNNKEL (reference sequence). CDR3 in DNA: TGTGCCAGCAGCCCACGACAGGCCAATGAGCAGTTCTTC. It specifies CASSPRQANEQFF.

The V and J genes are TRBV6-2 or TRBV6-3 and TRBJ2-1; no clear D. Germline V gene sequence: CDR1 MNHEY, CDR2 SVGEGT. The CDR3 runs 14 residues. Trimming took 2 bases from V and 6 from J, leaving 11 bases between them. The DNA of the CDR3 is TGTGCCAGCAGTTACCCGGCGCTATTCAATGAGCAGTTCTTC. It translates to CASSYPALFNEQFF.

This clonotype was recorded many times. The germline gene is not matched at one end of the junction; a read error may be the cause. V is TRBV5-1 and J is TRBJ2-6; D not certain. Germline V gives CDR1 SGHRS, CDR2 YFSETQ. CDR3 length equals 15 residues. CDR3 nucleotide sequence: TGTGCCAGCAGTTTAGAAGGCTCTGGGGCCAACGTCCTGACTTTC. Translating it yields CASSLEGSGANVLTF.

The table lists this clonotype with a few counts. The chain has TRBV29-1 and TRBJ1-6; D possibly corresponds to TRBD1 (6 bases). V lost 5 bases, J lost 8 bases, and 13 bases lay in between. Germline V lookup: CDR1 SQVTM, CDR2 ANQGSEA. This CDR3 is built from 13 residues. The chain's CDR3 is CSVKTGFDSPLHF. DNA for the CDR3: TGCAGCGTTAAGACAGGCTTTGATTCACCCCTCCACTTT.

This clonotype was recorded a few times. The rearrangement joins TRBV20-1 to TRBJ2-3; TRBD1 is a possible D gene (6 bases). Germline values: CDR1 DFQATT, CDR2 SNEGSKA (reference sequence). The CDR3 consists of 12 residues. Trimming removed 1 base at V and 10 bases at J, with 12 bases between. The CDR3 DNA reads TGCAGTGCTAGAGGGGGGCTAGGGGCGCAGTATTTT. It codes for CSARGGLGAQYF.

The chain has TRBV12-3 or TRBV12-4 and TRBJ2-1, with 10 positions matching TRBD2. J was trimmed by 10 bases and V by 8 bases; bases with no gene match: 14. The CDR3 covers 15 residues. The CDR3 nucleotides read TGTGCCAGCGGTTCGCGAAGCGGGGGGGCCCACGAGCAGTTCTTC. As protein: CASGSRSGGAHEQFF.

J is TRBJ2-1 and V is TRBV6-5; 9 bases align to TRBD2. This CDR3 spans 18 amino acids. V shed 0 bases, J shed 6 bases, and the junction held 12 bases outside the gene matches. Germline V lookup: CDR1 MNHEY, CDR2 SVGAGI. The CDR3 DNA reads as TGTGCCAGCAGTTACTCTAGCGGGGGCGCGTACGGCGCCAATGAGCAGTTCTTC. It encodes CASSYSSGGAYGANEQFF.

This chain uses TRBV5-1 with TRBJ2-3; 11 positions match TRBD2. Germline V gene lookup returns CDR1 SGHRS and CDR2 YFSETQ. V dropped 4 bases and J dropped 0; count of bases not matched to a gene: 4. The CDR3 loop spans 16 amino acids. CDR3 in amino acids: CASSRIAGGSTDTQYF. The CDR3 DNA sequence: TGCGCCAGCAGCCGGATAGCGGGAGGGAGCACAGATACGCAGTATTTT.

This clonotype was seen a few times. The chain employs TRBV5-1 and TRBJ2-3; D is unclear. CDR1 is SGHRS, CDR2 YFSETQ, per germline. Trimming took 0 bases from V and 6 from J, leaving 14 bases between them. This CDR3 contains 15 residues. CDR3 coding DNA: TGCGCCAGCAGCTTGGTCCCACTCTTACTGGATACGCAGTATTTT. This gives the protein CASSLVPLLLDTQYF.

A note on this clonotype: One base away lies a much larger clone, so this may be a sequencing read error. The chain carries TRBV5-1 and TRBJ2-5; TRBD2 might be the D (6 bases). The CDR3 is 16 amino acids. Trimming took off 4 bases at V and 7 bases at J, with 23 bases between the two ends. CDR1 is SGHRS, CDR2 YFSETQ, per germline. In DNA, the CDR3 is TGCGCCAGCAGCGGAATAGGACGGGACTGGGATAGGACCCAGTACTTC. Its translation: CASSGIGRDWDRTQYF. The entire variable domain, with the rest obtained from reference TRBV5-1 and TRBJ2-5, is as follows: KAGVTQTPRYLIKTRGQQVTLSCSPISGHRSVSWYQQTPGQGLQFLFEYFSETQRNKGNFPGRFSGRQFSNSRSEMNVSTLELGDSALYLCASSGIGRDWDRTQYFGPGTRLLVL.

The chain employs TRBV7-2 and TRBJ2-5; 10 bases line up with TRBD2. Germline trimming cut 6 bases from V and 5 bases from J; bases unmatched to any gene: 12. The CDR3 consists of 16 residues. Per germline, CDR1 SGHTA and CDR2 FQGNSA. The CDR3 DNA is TGTGCCAGCAGTTCCGGACGACTAGCGGGCAGGGAGACCCAGTACTTC. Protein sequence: CASSSGRLAGRETQYF.

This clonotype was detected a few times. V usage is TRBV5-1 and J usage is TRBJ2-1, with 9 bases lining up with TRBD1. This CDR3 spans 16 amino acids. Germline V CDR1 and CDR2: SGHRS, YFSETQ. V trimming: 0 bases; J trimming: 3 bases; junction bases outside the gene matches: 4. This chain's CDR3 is CASSLEGQGFYNEQFF. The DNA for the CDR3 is TGCGCCAGCAGCTTGGAGGGACAGGGATTCTACAATGAGCAGTTCTTC.

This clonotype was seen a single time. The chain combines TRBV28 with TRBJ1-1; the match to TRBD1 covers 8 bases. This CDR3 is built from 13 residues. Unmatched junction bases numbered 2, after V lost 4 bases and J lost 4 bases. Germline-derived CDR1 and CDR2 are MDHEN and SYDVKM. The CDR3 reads CASSSGQGTEAFF. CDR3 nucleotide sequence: TGTGCCAGCAGTTCAGGACAGGGCACTGAAGCTTTCTTT.

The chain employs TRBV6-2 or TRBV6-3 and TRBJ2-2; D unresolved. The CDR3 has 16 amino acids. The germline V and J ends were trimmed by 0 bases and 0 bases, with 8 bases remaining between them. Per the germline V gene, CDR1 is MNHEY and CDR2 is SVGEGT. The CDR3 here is CASSYSATSNTGELFF. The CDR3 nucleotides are TGTGCCAGCAGTTACTCGGCGACCTCGAACACCGGGGAGCTGTTTTTT.

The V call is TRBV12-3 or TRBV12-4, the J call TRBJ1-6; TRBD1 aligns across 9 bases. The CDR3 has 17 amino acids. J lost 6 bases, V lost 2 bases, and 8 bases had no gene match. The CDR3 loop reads CASSLSKGTGLNSPLHF. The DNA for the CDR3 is TGTGCCAGCAGTTTAAGTAAAGGGACAGGGCTTAATTCACCCCTCCACTTT.

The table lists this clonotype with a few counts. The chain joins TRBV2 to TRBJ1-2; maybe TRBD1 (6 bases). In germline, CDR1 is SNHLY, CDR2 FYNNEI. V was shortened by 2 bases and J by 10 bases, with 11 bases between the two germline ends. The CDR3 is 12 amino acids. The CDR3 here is CASSELRGDYTF. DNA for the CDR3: TGTGCCAGCAGTGAATTAAGGGGGGACTACACCTTC.

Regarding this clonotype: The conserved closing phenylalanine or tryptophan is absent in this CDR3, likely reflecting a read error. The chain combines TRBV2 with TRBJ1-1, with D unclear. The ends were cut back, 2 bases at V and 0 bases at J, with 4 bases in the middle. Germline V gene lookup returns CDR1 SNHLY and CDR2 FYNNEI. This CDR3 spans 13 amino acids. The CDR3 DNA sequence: TGTGCCAGCAGTGAAAGGATGAACACTGAAGCTTTCCTT. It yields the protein CASSERMNTEAFL.

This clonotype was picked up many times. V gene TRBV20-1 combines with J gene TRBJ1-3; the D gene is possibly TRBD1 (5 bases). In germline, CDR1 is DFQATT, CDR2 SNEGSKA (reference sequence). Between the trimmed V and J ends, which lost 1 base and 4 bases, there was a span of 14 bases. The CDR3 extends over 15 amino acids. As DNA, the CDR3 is TGCAGTGCTAGAGGGAGAGGGGATCCGGGAAACACCATATATTTT. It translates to CSARGRGDPGNTIYF.

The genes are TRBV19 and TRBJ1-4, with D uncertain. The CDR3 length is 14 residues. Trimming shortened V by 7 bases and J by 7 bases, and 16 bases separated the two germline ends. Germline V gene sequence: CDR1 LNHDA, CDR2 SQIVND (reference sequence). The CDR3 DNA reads TGTGCCAGTACCGCTCTAGAAAAGACTGAAAAACTGTTTTTT. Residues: CASTALEKTEKLFF.